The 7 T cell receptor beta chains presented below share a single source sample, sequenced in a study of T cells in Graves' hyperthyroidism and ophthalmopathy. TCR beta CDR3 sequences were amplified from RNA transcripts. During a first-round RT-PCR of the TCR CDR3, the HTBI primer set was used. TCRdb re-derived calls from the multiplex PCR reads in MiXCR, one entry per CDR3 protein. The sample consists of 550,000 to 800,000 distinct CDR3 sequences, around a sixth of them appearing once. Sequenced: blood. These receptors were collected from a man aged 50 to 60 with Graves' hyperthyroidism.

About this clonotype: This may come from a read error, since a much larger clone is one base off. CDR3 in amino acids: CASSLTGQGYNGQFF. CDR3 bases: TGCGCCAGCAGCTTAACAGGACAGGGTTACAATGGGCAGTTCTTC. The chain is built from TRBV5-1 and TRBJ2-1; TRBD1 matches at 8 bases. The V gene's germline CDR1 is SGHRS and CDR2 YFSETQ. The CDR3 length is 15 residues.

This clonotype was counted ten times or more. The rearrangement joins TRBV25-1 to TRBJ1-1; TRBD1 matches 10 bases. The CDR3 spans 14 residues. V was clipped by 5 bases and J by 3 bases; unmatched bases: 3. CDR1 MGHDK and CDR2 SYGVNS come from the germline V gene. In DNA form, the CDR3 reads TGTGCCAGCAGTCCGGACAGGGGGTACACTGAAGCTTTCTTT. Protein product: CASSPDRGYTEAFF.

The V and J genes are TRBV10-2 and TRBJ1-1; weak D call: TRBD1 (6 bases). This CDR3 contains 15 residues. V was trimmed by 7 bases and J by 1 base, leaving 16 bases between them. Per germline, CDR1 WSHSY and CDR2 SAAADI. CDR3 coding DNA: TGCGCCAGCACCTATGGACAGACTGCGAACACTGAAGCTTTCTTT. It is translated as CASTYGQTANTEAFF.

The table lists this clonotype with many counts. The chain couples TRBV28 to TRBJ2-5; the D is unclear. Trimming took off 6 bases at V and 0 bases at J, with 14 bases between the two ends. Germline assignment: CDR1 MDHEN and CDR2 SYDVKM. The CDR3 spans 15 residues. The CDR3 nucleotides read TGTGCCAGCAGGCGCGTGCAGGAGCACCAAGAGACCCAGTACTTC. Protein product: CASRRVQEHQETQYF.

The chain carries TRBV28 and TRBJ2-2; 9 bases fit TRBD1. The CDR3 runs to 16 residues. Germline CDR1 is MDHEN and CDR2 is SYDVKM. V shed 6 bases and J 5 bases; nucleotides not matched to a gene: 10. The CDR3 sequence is CASRLPGTGTTGELFF. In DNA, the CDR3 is TGTGCCAGCAGACTCCCCGGGACAGGGACGACCGGGGAGCTGTTTTTT.

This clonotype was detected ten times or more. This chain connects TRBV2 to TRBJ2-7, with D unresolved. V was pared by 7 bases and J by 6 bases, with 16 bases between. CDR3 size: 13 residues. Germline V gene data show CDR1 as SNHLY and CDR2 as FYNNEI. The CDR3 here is CASNRPLESEQYF. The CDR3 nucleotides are TGTGCCAGCAATCGCCCACTGGAGTCCGAGCAGTACTTC.

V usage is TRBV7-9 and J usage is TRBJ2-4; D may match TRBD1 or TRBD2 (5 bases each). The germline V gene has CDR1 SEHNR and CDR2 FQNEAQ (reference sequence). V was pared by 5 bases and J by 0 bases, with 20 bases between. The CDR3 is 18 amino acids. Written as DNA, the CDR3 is TGTGCCAGCAGCCAATGGCCAGGGAGAGGGGTAGCCAAAAACATTCAGTACTTC. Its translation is CASSQWPGRGVAKNIQYF.